The T cell receptor (beta chain) under discussion was sequenced for a study of blood T cell repertoires in COVID-19. TCRdb keeps only in-frame clones here, not all; method: immunoSEQ multiplex PCR. The repertoire includes roughly 39,000 clones, 75% to 85% of them detected once, and approximately 8.9% sits in the top ten. The length of the CDR3 is 13 residues. V lost 0 bases to trimming and J lost 2 bases, with 4 bases between them. The V gene is TRBV12-3 or TRBV12-4, the J gene TRBJ1-2; unclear D gene. Sequencing used peripheral blood. The TCR comes from a human donor in a cohort sampled during active COVID-19. CDR3 in DNA: TGTGCCAGCAGTTTAGCACAGAACTATGGCTACACCTTC. It codes for CASSLAQNYGYTF.